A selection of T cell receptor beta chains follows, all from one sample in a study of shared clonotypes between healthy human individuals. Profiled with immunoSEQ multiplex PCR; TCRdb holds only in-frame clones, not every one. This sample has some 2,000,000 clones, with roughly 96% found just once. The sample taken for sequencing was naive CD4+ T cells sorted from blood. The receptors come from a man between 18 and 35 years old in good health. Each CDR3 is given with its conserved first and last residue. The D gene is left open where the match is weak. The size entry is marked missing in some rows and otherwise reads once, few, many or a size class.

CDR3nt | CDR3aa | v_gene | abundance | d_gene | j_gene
TGTGCCAGCGACATGGGGGTAGGCACTGAAGCTTTCTTT | CASDMGVGTEAFF | TRBV6-1 | - | - | TRBJ1-1
TGTGCCATCAGTGAGTTAGGGGGTAAAGAGACCCAGTACTTC | CAISELGGKETQYF | TRBV10-3 | - | - | TRBJ2-5
TGTGCCAGCAGCGTGGGGGAAGCCCCTTCCTACGAGCAGTACTTC | CASSVGEAPSYEQYF | TRBV9 | - | - | TRBJ2-7
TGTGCCAGCAGCTCCTTTGGGCCCTACGAGCAGTACTTC | CASSSFGPYEQYF | TRBV7-2 | - | - | TRBJ2-7
TGTGCCAGCAGCGACGTCAGGACAGGGAGTAATTCACCCCTCCACTTT | CASSDVRTGSNSPLHF | TRBV5-4 | - | TRBD1 | TRBJ1-6
TGTGCCAGTATATTCACTTCCCTCGATGAGCAGTTCTTC | CASIFTSLDEQFF | TRBV19 | - | - | TRBJ2-1
TGTGCCAGCATTCCAACGGACCGATCAATCTACACCTTC | CASIPTDRSIYTF | TRBV28 | - | - | TRBJ1-2
TGTGCCAGCAGCCCATTAGCGGGAGTGAATTCCGGGGAGCTGTTTTTT | CASSPLAGVNSGELFF | TRBV7-2 | - | TRBD2 | TRBJ2-2
TGTGCCAGCAGTGCCCAAGGACAGGGATTCGACGAGCAGTACTTC | CASSAQGQGFDEQYF | TRBV6-5 | - | TRBD1 | TRBJ2-7
TGTGCCAGCAGCAATCGGGGCAATACAATGACGCAGTTCTTC | CASSNRGNTMTQFF | TRBV7-2 | - | - | TRBJ2-1
TGCGCCAGCAGCCAAGAATATCGACAGGGGTTTCGCGAGCAGTACTTC | CASSQEYRQGFREQYF | TRBV4-1 | - | TRBD1 | TRBJ2-7
TGTGCCAGCAGCGGGCCAGCCTATAATTCACCCCTCCACTTT | CASSGPAYNSPLHF | TRBV7-2 | - | - | TRBJ1-6
TGTGCCAGCAGCTTAGCAGGCACAGATACGCAGTATTTT | CASSLAGTDTQYF | TRBV11-3 | - | - | TRBJ2-3
TGTGCCAGCAGTGAAGGCCAGGGCTATGGCTACACCTTC | CASSEGQGYGYTF | TRBV2 | few | - | TRBJ1-2
TGTGCCATCAGTCCAACAACGAACCTACGAGAGCAGTACTTC | CAISPTTNLREQYF | TRBV10-3 | - | - | TRBJ2-7
TGTGCCAGCAGCTTAGGCGGGAGCAGGGGAGGTGGCTACACCTTC | CASSLGGSRGGGYTF | TRBV13 | - | - | TRBJ1-2
TGTGCCATCAGTGCGACTAGCGGGAGGGCCGGGGAGACCCAGTACTTC | CAISATSGRAGETQYF | TRBV10-3 | - | TRBD2 | TRBJ2-5
TGTGCCAGCAGCCCTGGGCCGACTACTAACTATGGCTACACCTTC | CASSPGPTTNYGYTF | TRBV7-2 | - | - | TRBJ1-2
TGTGCCTGGAGTTTTATGGGGGCCGGCAATCAGCCCCAGCATTTT | CAWSFMGAGNQPQHF | TRBV30 | few | - | TRBJ1-5
TGCGCCAGCAGCCAAGATACGGGTGGGTTCTACGAGCAGTACTTC | CASSQDTGGFYEQYF | TRBV4-1 | - | - | TRBJ2-7
TGTGCTAGTGGTTTGCACACTGGGACAGGGAACCATGGCTACACCTTC | CASGLHTGTGNHGYTF | TRBV12-5 | - | TRBD1 | TRBJ1-2
TGTGCCAGCAGCGTATCCGGGGAGGGAGTGTACAATGAGCAGTTCTTC | CASSVSGEGVYNEQFF | TRBV9 | - | TRBD2 | TRBJ2-1